This entry lists 12 T cell receptor beta chains sequenced from one sample in a study of graft-versus-host responses after intestinal transplantation. Profiling relied on immunoSEQ multiplex PCR, and the TCRdb table lists in-frame clones only, not all of them. The sample consists of tens of thousands of clones, roughly 89% of them appearing once. The sample consisted of PBMCs, taken 300 to 320 days after intestinal transplant. These receptors originate from a human patient who received an intestinal transplant, so some T cells may come from the graft donor.

This clone was picked up a small number of times. The chain combines TRBV6-6 with TRBJ2-7; 8 nucleotides line up with TRBD1. This CDR3 has 14 amino acids. V was clipped by 8 bases and J by 7 bases; unmatched bases: 13. The germline V gene encodes CDR1 MNHNY and CDR2 SVGAGI (reference sequence). The CDR3 DNA is TGTGCCAGCGGATCGTTCCAGGGGGCGCTGGAGCAGTACTTC. Amino acids: CASGSFQGALEQYF.

The genes are TRBV2 and TRBJ2-5, with D possibly matching TRBD2 (7 bases). Germline assignment: CDR1 SNHLY and CDR2 FYNNEI. The V gene lost 8 bases and the J gene lost 5 bases, with 18 bases spanning the gap. This CDR3 has 14 amino acids. Here the CDR3 reads CASGREVGGETQYF. The CDR3 bases are TGTGCCAGCGGGAGGGAAGTAGGGGGGGAGACCCAGTACTTC. The variable domain in full, completed from reference TRBV2 and TRBJ2-5, reads EPEVTQTPSHQVTQMGQEVILRCVPISNHLYFYWYRQILGQKVEFLVSFYNNEISEKSEIFDDQFSVERPDGSNFTLKIRSTKLEDSAMYFCASGREVGGETQYFGPGTRLLVL.

This chain connects TRBV30 to TRBJ2-7; 8 bases fit TRBD1. The CDR3 runs to 14 residues. V shed 7 bases, J shed 3 bases, and the junction held 11 bases outside the gene matches. CDR1 is GTSNPN and CDR2 is SVGIG in the germline V gene (reference sequence). The CDR3 nucleotides read TGTGCCTCCTCCAAACGGGACAGGCACTACGAGCAGTACTTC. It specifies CASSKRDRHYEQYF.

This chain connects TRBV7-3 to TRBJ2-1, with 8 bases aligning to TRBD2. Germline loops: CDR1 SGHTA, CDR2 FQGTGA. The CDR3 is made up of 15 amino acids. V trimming: 3 bases; J trimming: 5 bases; junction bases outside the gene matches: 6. In DNA form, the CDR3 reads TGTGCCAGCAGCTTGAGGACTAGCAGCCACAATGAGCAGTTCTTC. It encodes CASSLRTSSHNEQFF.

The chain is built from TRBV5-6 and TRBJ2-7; tentatively, D is TRBD1 or TRBD2 (5 bases each). Trimming left V 4 bases short and J 2 bases short, with 16 bases between. Germline CDR1 reads SGHDT; CDR2 reads YYEEEE. The CDR3 extends over 15 amino acids. CDR3 region: CASSLRSGATYEQYF. CDR3 sequence (DNA): TGTGCCAGCAGCCTCCGTTCCGGGGCCACCTACGAGCAGTACTTC. The variable domain in full, completed from reference TRBV5-6 and TRBJ2-7, reads DAGVTQSPTHLIKTRGQQVTLRCSPKSGHDTVSWYQQALGQGPQFIFQYYEEEERQRGNFPDRFSGHQFPNYSSELNVNALLLGDSALYLCASSLRSGATYEQYFGPGTRLTVT.

The chain couples TRBV5-4 to TRBJ2-2; 8 bases line up with TRBD2. Unmatched junction bases numbered 0, after V lost 1 base and J lost 1 base. The germline CDR1 and CDR2 sequences are SGHNT and YYREEE (reference sequence). This CDR3 comprises 15 residues. The CDR3 spells CASSLTSGNTGELFF. CDR3 DNA: TGTGCCAGCAGCTTGACTAGCGGGAACACCGGGGAGCTGTTTTTT.

The rearrangement uses TRBV6-5 and TRBJ2-5, with 7 bases fitting TRBD2. This CDR3 has 14 residues. Germline values: CDR1 MNHEY, CDR2 SVGAGI. V was pared by 6 bases and J by 5 bases, with 9 bases of the junction left unmatched. CDR3 sequence reads: CASSKGLGGETQYF. The CDR3 region has the DNA TGTGCCAGCAGCAAAGGACTAGGCGGCGAGACCCAGTACTTC.

This sequence joins TRBV6-1 and TRBJ1-3; unclear D gene. Per germline, CDR1 MNHNS and CDR2 SASEGT. CDR3 length: 14 amino acids. Trimming cost V 3 bases and J 4 bases, with 10 bases left between them. CDR3 sequence: CASSERARGNTIYF. The CDR3 coding sequence is TGTGCCAGCAGTGAGAGGGCGAGGGGAAACACCATATATTTT.

The genes are TRBV6-4 and TRBJ1-5, with 7 bases aligning to TRBD1. Germline V gene sequence: CDR1 MRHNA, CDR2 SNTAGT. The CDR3 extends over 15 amino acids. Germline trimming cut 3 bases from V and 5 bases from J; bases unmatched to any gene: 7. In DNA, the CDR3 is TGTGCCAGCAGTGAAACAGGGGAAGGGCATCAGCCCCAGCATTTT. This gives the protein CASSETGEGHQPQHF.

On this clone itself: Different DNA sequences within this sample yield the same CDR3. The V and J genes are TRBV10-1 and TRBJ2-3; no clear D. Trimming removed 4 bases from V and 2 bases from J, with 4 bases in between. The CDR3 runs to 12 residues. The germline gives CDR1 WNHNN, CDR2 SYGVQD (reference sequence). As DNA, the CDR3 is TGCGCCAGCAGTGGCTCCACAGATACGCAGTATTTT. Its protein is CASSGSTDTQYF.

The genes are TRBV7-3 and TRBJ2-1; 13 positions match TRBD2. With 6 bases clipped from V and 3 bases from J, the junction kept 14 bases outside the gene matches. Germline V CDR1 and CDR2: SGHTA, FQGTGA. CDR3 length equals 19 residues. In DNA, the CDR3 is TGTGCCAGCAGTCCTATTGCCGGACTAGCGGGAGAACGCTACAATGAGCAGTTCTTC. It encodes CASSPIAGLAGERYNEQFF.

The rearrangement uses TRBV7-4 and TRBJ2-3; a weak D match, TRBD1 (6 bases). The CDR3 runs to 18 residues. V lost 1 base and J 2 bases, leaving 19 bases between the germline ends. The germline gives CDR1 SGHVT, CDR2 SQSDAQ. CDR3 DNA sequence: TGTGCCAGCAGCTTAGTCTCGGCTATGTGGGGGCCCACAGATACGCAGTATTTT. This gives the protein CASSLVSAMWGPTDTQYF. The complete variable domain, with remaining parts taken from reference TRBV7-4 and TRBJ2-3, reads GAGVSQSPRYKVAKRGRDVALRCDSISGHVTLYWYRQTLGQGSEVLTYSQSDAQRDKSGRPSGRFSAERPERSVSTLKIQRTEQGDSAVYLCASSLVSAMWGPTDTQYFGPGTRLTVL.